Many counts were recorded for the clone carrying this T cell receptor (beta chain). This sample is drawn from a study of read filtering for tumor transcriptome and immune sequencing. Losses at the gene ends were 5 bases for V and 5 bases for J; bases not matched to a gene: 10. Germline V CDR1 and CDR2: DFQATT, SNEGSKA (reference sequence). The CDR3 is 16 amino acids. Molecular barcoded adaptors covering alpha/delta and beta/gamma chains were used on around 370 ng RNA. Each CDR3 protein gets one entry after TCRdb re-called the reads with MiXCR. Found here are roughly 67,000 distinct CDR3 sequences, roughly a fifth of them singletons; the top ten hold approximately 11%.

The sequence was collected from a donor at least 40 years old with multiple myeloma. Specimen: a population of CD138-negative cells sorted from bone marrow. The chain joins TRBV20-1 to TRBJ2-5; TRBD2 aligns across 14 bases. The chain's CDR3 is CSAAGTSGSWSETQYF. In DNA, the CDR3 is TGCAGTGCTGCGGGGACTAGCGGGAGTTGGAGTGAGACCCAGTACTTC.